These 30 T cell receptor beta chains were all obtained from the same sample, sequenced in a study of OX40 agonist ivuxolimab in advanced cancers. Sequencing was performed with immunoSEQ multiplex PCR; in TCRdb, only in-frame clones are kept and a portion is missing. This table holds roughly 86,000 clones, 75% to 90% found once. Source: CD4+ or CD8+ T cells sorted from blood, taken in a trial of the OX40 agonist ivuxolimab. The source is an adult with an advanced solid tumor such as melanoma, head and neck, liver or kidney cancer.

The chain is built from TRBV5-1 and TRBJ2-1, with D possibly being TRBD2 (6 bases). Germline lookup yields CDR1 SGHRS and CDR2 YFSETQ. Trimming pared 0 bases from V and 8 bases from J, leaving 18 bases between. There are 16 residues in the CDR3. The CDR3 is CASSLAGSRQQDEQFF. DNA for the CDR3: TGCGCCAGCAGCTTGGCCGGGAGCCGCCAACAGGATGAGCAGTTCTTC. The variable domain in full, completed from reference TRBV5-1 and TRBJ2-1, reads KAGVTQTPRYLIKTRGQQVTLSCSPISGHRSVSWYQQTPGQGLQFLFEYFSETQRNKGNFPGRFSGRQFSNSRSEMNVSTLELGDSALYLCASSLAGSRQQDEQFFGPGTRLTVL.

The rearrangement joins TRBV4-2 to TRBJ1-1; possible D gene TRBD1, 5 bases. V gave up 4 bases and J gave up 1 base, with 13 bases separating them. Germline V gene lookup returns CDR1 LGHNA and CDR2 YNFKEQ. The CDR3 loop spans 15 amino acids. CDR3 in amino acids: CASSLRDSQNTEAFF. The CDR3 DNA follows: TGTGCCAGCAGCCTAAGGGACTCGCAGAACACTGAAGCTTTCTTT.

This clone was seen only a few times. The rearrangement uses TRBV5-1 and TRBJ1-2; 9 nucleotides agree with TRBD1. The germline CDR1 and CDR2 sequences are SGHRS and YFSETQ. The CDR3 contains 16 residues. V lost 3 bases to trimming and J lost 4 bases; unmatched junction nucleotides: 10. CDR3 DNA sequence: TGCGCCAGCAGCTCCCCTGGACAGGGGTCGCCCTATGGCTACACCTTC. Translating gives CASSSPGQGSPYGYTF.

The V gene is TRBV12-5, the J gene TRBJ1-2; TRBD1 is a possible D gene (5 bases). V lost 1 base, J lost 7 bases, and 10 bases lay in between. This CDR3 spans 13 amino acids. Germline assignment: CDR1 LGHNT and CDR2 FRNRAP. The CDR3 bases are TGTGCTAGTGGTTTGGCCGAGGGGACTGGCTACACCTTC. Translation gives CASGLAEGTGYTF.

The J gene is TRBJ2-7, the V gene TRBV1; TRBD1, the table's D call, was not compared with the DNA. TRBV1 is given as a pseudogene. The CDR3 contains 11 residues. The CDR3 DNA reads TGCACCGGGGCCACAGGGGACGAGCAGTACTTC. Translation gives CTGATGDEQYF.

The chain joins TRBV2 to TRBJ2-4; D may correspond to TRBD1 or TRBD2 (5 bases each). The CDR3 runs to 14 residues. V was pared by 8 bases and J by 0 bases, with 11 bases between. CDR1 and CDR2 from the germline V gene are SNHLY and FYNNEI. The CDR3 is CASVGTVAKNIQYF. The CDR3, as DNA: TGTGCCAGCGTGGGGACCGTAGCCAAAAACATTCAGTACTTC. Filled out from reference TRBV2 and TRBJ2-4, the complete variable domain reads EPEVTQTPSHQVTQMGQEVILRCVPISNHLYFYWYRQILGQKVEFLVSFYNNEISEKSEIFDDQFSVERPDGSNFTLKIRSTKLEDSAMYFCASVGTVAKNIQYFGAGTRLSVL.

V gene TRBV5-1 combines with J gene TRBJ2-4; possible D gene TRBD2, 6 bases. Germline V gene data show CDR1 as SGHRS and CDR2 as YFSETQ. V lost 8 bases and J lost 3, with 15 bases in between. The CDR3 is made up of 14 amino acids. In DNA form, the CDR3 reads TGCGCCAGTGGGGGAAAGGAGGGCAAAAACATTCAGTACTTC. Translation gives CASGGKEGKNIQYF.

This sequence joins TRBV5-6 and TRBJ2-3; D is uncertain. V was clipped by 0 bases and J by 2 bases, with 7 bases between them. The CDR3 sequence is 14 residues long. Germline V lookup: CDR1 SGHDT, CDR2 YYEEEE. The CDR3 loop reads CASSLGDFTDTQYF. In DNA form, the CDR3 reads TGTGCCAGCAGCTTGGGCGACTTCACAGATACGCAGTATTTT.

The J gene is TRBJ1-1, the V gene TRBV28; the D gene is possibly TRBD1 (5 bases). CDR1 is MDHEN and CDR2 is SYDVKM in the germline V gene. CDR3 size: 12 residues. The CDR3 coding sequence is TGTGGGGTGGAGGGGCTTTACACTGAAGCTTTCTTT. Amino acid sequence: CGVEGLYTEAFF.

Remarks on this clone: Other DNA sequences of this sample code for an identical CDR3. The gene calls are TRBV5-1 and TRBJ1-5, with 8 bases identical to TRBD1. The CDR3 contains 16 residues. CDR1 is SGHRS, CDR2 YFSETQ, per germline. J gave up 6 bases and V 0 bases, and 8 bases lay outside the gene matches. Here the CDR3 reads CASSLAPGGAGQPQHF. CDR3 DNA: TGCGCCAGCAGCTTGGCCCCAGGGGGCGCAGGTCAGCCCCAGCATTTT.

The rearrangement joins TRBV6-5 to TRBJ2-4, with a tentative D call TRBD1 (6 bases). The CDR3 totals 13 residues. Trimming stripped 10 bases from V and 3 bases from J, with 13 bases between. The germline V gene encodes CDR1 MNHEY and CDR2 SVGAGI. The CDR3 protein is CATEEQGKNIQYF. The CDR3 DNA is TGTGCCACCGAGGAACAGGGCAAAAACATTCAGTACTTC.

This clone was seen only once. The CDR3, as DNA: TGTGCCAGCAGTCCACGTAGTTCCTACGAGCAGTACTTC. Protein: CASSPRSSYEQYF. The V call is TRBV27, the J call TRBJ2-7; D gene unclear. CDR1 and CDR2 (germline): MNHEY, SMNVEV (reference sequence). Trimming removed 5 bases from V and 1 base from J, with 9 bases in between. The CDR3 extends over 13 amino acids.

This clone has only one observation. The chain carries TRBV27 and TRBJ2-2, with 11 bases lining up with TRBD2. V dropped 6 bases and J dropped 6; count of bases not matched to a gene: 6. This CDR3 region has 15 residues. Germline V gene sequence: CDR1 MNHEY, CDR2 SMNVEV (reference sequence). Written as DNA, the CDR3 is TGTGCCAGCAGATTCGGGACTAGCGGACCCGGGGAGCTGTTTTTT. Protein product: CASRFGTSGPGELFF.

The chain is built from TRBV6-1 and TRBJ1-1; 7 bases align to TRBD1. Germline CDR1 MNHNS, CDR2 SASEGT. The length of the CDR3 is 15 residues. Trimming at V came to 4 bases and at J to 0 bases, leaving 5 bases not matched to a gene. For the CDR3, the DNA is TGTGCCAGCAGTGTTTCGGGACAGTTGAACACTGAAGCTTTCTTT. It encodes CASSVSGQLNTEAFF.

The chain uses TRBV20-1 and TRBJ2-3, with D uncertain. From germline, CDR1 is DFQATT and CDR2 SNEGSKA (reference sequence). Trimming cost V 4 bases and J 6 bases, with 8 bases left between them. CDR3 length equals 11 residues. The CDR3 is CSAKKGDTQYF. In DNA, the CDR3 is TGCAGTGCTAAGAAAGGGGATACGCAGTATTTT.

The J gene is TRBJ2-1, the V gene TRBV10-2, with 8 bases identical to TRBD1. The J segment lost 7 bases and the V segment lost 6 bases, leaving 8 bases of the junction unmatched. The CDR3 contains 14 residues. The V gene's germline CDR1 is WSHSY and CDR2 SAAADI. CDR3 nucleotide sequence: TGCGCCAGCAGGGCCAGGGGGCGCTTAAATGAGCAGTTCTTC. Translated, it gives CASRARGRLNEQFF.

The V gene is TRBV6-5, the J gene TRBJ2-5; no firm D call. The J call is doubtful: the DNA matches TRBJ2-7 better. The CDR3 runs to 15 residues. Germline loops: CDR1 MNHEY, CDR2 SVGAGI. The CDR3 nucleotides are TGTGCCAGCAGTTACTCGCTAGAAGGGACCTACGAGCAGTACTTC. Translated: CASSYSLEGTYEQYF.

This clone was seen only once. The chain is built from TRBV5-4 and TRBJ2-2; D is perhaps TRBD1 (5 bases). CDR1 is SGHNT and CDR2 is YYREEE in the germline V gene (reference sequence). V was cut by 3 bases and J by 1 base, with 10 bases left in between. The CDR3 has 15 residues. The CDR3 coding sequence is TGTGCCAGCAGCTGGAAAGGGGAGAACACCGGGGAGCTGTTTTTT. Translating it yields CASSWKGENTGELFF.

Remarks on this clone: Distinct nucleotide sequences in the sample also encode this CDR3. In nucleotides, the CDR3 is TGCGCCAGCAGCCAAGGGGGGTATAGAACTGAAGCTTTCTTT. It specifies CASSQGGYRTEAFF. This chain joins TRBV4-1 and TRBJ1-1, with D perhaps matching TRBD1 (5 bases). V lost 1 base and J lost 5, with 11 bases in between. The CDR3 is 14 residues long. Germline values: CDR1 MGHRA, CDR2 YSYEKL.

The rearrangement links TRBV10-1 to TRBJ2-2; 9 bases are shared with TRBD2. CDR1 and CDR2 from the germline V gene are WNHNN and SYGVQD (reference sequence). The V and J ends lost 5 bases and 7 bases, in that order; junction bases with no gene match: 14. This CDR3 has 17 residues. The CDR3 reads CASSLGGSGSRDGELFF. CDR3 bases: TGCGCCAGCAGTTTAGGGGGTAGCGGGAGTCGGGACGGGGAGCTGTTTTTT.

This clone was seen just once. CDR3 loop: CATSRAGPSPYEQFF. CDR3 in DNA: TGTGCCACCAGCAGAGCGGGACCTTCTCCCTATGAGCAGTTCTTC. The genes are TRBV15 and TRBJ2-1; D possibly uses TRBD1 or TRBD2 (5 bases each). V gave up 1 base and J gave up 8 bases, with 15 bases separating them. This CDR3 has 15 residues. Germline V CDR1 and CDR2: LNHNV, YYDKDF (reference sequence).

This chain joins TRBV2 and TRBJ2-5, with D maybe TRBD2 (6 bases). Near its end, the DNA agrees better with TRBJ2-7, so the J call may be wrong. This CDR3 contains 14 residues. The germline CDR1 and CDR2 sequences are SNHLY and FYNNEI. The chain's CDR3 is CASKWRDGYYEQYF. CDR3 DNA: TGTGCCAGCAAGTGGAGGGACGGTTACTACGAGCAGTACTTC.

This sequence joins TRBV30 and TRBJ1-2; D is possibly TRBD1 (5 bases). From germline, CDR1 is GTSNPN and CDR2 SVGIG (reference sequence). V was clipped by 4 bases and J by 11 bases, with 17 bases between them. The CDR3 totals 12 residues. Here the CDR3 reads CAWTADTERYTF. The CDR3, as DNA: TGTGCCTGGACTGCGGACACGGAGAGGTACACCTTC. The full variable domain, with the rest looked up from reference TRBV30 and TRBJ1-2, is SQTIHQWPATLVQPVGSPLSLECTVEGTSNPNLYWYRQAAGRGLQLLFYSVGIGQISSEVPQNLSASRPQDRQFILSSKKLLLSDSGFYLCAWTADTERYTFGSGTRLTVV.

This chain links TRBV9 with TRBJ2-2; maybe TRBD1 (5 bases). The CDR3 loop spans 16 amino acids. Germline CDR1 reads SGDLS; CDR2 reads YYNGEE. Trimming pared 0 bases from V and 1 base from J, leaving 10 bases between. The CDR3 reads CASSVARDRNTGELFF. The CDR3 DNA reads TGTGCCAGCAGCGTAGCTAGAGACAGGAACACCGGGGAGCTGTTTTTT.

The chain carries TRBV7-3 and TRBJ2-2; 7 positions match TRBD2. Germline values: CDR1 SGHTA, CDR2 FQGTGA. V shed 1 base and J 5 bases; nucleotides not matched to a gene: 4. The CDR3 runs 15 residues. The CDR3 DNA follows: TGTGCCAGCAGCTTAAACGGGGGGAGTACCGGGGAGCTGTTTTTT. Protein: CASSLNGGSTGELFF.

This chain connects TRBV11-3 to TRBJ2-7; D remains unclear. Trimming stripped 5 bases from V and 3 bases from J, with 20 bases between. CDR1 and CDR2 (germline): SGHNT, YENEEA. This CDR3 is 16 amino acids long. The CDR3 is CASSPVSLFSGYEQYF. The CDR3 nucleotides are TGTGCCAGCAGCCCCGTAAGTCTATTTTCGGGCTACGAGCAGTACTTC. Full variable domain (missing parts from reference TRBV11-3 and TRBJ2-7): EAGVVQSPRYKIIEKKQPVAFWCNPISGHNTLYWYLQNLGQGPELLIRYENEEAVDDSQLPKDRFSAERLKGVDSTLKIQPAELGDSAVYLCASSPVSLFSGYEQYFGPGTRLTVT.

As for this clone: The junction departs from germline at one end; a sequencing error may be responsible. The CDR3 here is CASSLGSERYF. CDR3 bases: TGTGCCAGCAGCCTAGGTTCCGAGCGGTACTTC. The chain carries TRBV14 and TRBJ2-7; unclear D gene. Germline V gives CDR1 SGHDN, CDR2 FVKESK. The CDR3 contains 11 residues. The complete variable domain, with remaining parts taken from reference TRBV14 and TRBJ2-7, reads EAGVTQFPSHSVIEKGQTVTLRCDPISGHDNLYWYRRVMGKEIKFLLHFVKESKQDESGMPNNRFLAERTGGTYSTLKVQPAELEDSGVYFCASSLGSERYFGPGTRLTVT.

The chain has TRBV27 and TRBJ2-1; the match to TRBD2 covers 10 bases. The germline gives CDR1 MNHEY, CDR2 SMNVEV (reference sequence). J lost 0 bases, V lost 3 bases, and 8 bases had no gene match. The CDR3 has 18 residues. CDR3 protein: CASSFETSGRYSYNEQFF. The CDR3 coding sequence is TGTGCCAGCAGTTTCGAGACTAGCGGGCGTTACTCCTACAATGAGCAGTTCTTC.

J is TRBJ2-3 and V is TRBV7-9; 7 bases align to TRBD2. This CDR3 contains 16 residues. From germline, CDR1 is SEHNR and CDR2 FQNEAQ (reference sequence). V was clipped by 7 bases and J by 0 bases; unmatched bases: 10. CDR3 in DNA: TGTGCCAGCATCCCCGCGGGAGCGGAGAGCACAGATACGCAGTATTTT. This sequence encodes CASIPAGAESTDTQYF.

This chain links TRBV5-6 with TRBJ2-7, with D perhaps TRBD1 (5 bases). V lost 2 bases to trimming and J lost 11 bases, with 14 bases between them. The CDR3 covers 12 residues. Per germline, CDR1 SGHDT and CDR2 YYEEEE. The CDR3, as DNA: TGTGCCAGCAGCTTTCTCACAGGAACGGAGTACTTC. Protein sequence: CASSFLTGTEYF.